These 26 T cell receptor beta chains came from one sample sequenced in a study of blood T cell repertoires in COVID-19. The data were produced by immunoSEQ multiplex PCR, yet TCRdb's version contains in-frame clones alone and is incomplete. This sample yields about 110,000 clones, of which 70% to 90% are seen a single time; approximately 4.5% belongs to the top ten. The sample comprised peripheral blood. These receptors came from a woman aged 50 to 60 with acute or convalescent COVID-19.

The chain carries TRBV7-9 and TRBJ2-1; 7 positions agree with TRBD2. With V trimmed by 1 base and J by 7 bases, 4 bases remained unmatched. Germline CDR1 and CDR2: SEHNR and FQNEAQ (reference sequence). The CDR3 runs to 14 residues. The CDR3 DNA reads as TGTGCCAGCAGCTTAGGGCGGGAGCCGAATGAGCAGTTCTTC. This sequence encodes CASSLGREPNEQFF.

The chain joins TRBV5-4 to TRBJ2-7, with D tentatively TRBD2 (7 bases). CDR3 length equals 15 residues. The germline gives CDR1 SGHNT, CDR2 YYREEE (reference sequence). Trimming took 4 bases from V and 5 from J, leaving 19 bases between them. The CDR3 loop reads CASSAWGGAMDEQYF. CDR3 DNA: TGTGCCAGCAGCGCCTGGGGGGGGGCTATGGACGAGCAGTACTTC.

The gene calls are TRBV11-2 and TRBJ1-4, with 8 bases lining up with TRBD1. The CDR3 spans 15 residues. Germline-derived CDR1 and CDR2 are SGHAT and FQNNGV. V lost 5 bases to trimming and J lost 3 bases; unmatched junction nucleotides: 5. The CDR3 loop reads CASSADRGANEKLFF. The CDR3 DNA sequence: TGTGCCAGCAGCGCCGACAGGGGTGCTAATGAAAAACTGTTTTTT.

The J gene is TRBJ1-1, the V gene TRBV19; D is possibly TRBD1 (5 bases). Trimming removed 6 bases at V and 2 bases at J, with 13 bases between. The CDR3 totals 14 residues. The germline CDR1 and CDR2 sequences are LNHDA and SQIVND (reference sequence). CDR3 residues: CASREPWGNTEAFF. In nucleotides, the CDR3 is TGTGCCAGTAGGGAGCCATGGGGCAACACTGAAGCTTTCTTT.

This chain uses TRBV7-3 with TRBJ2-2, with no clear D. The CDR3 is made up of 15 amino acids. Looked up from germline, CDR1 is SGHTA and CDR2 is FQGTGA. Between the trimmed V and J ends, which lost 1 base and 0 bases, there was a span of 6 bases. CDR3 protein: CASSLNRANTGELFF. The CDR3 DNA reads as TGTGCCAGCAGCTTAAATCGGGCGAACACCGGGGAGCTGTTTTTT.

The CDR3 loop is CASSPGTAISFFF. The CDR3, as DNA: TGTGCCAGCAGCCCCGGGACAGCTATCTCCTTTTTCTTT. The chain uses TRBV11-2 and TRBJ1-1; 7 nucleotides agree with TRBD1. The germline V gene has CDR1 SGHAT and CDR2 FQNNGV. The junction had 13 bases not matched to a gene; V was cut back by 5 bases and J by 13 bases. CDR3 length: 13 amino acids.

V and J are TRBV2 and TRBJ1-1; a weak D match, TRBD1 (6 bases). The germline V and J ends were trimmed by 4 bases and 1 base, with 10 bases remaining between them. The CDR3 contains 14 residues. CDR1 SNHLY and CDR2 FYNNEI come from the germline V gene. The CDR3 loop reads CASSVRGGNTEAFF. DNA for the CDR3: TGTGCCAGCAGTGTGAGGGGGGGGAACACTGAAGCTTTCTTT.

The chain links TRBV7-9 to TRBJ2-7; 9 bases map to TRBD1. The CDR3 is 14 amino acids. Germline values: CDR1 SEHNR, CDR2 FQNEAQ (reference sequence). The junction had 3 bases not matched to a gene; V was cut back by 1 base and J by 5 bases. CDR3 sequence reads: CASSLETGGNEQYF. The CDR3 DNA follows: TGTGCCAGCAGCTTAGAGACAGGGGGGAACGAGCAGTACTTC.

CDR3 sequence reads: CASRRSGLKPQHF. In DNA form, the CDR3 reads TGTGCCAGCAGGCGGTCTGGGTTAAAACCCCAGCATTTT. The chain has TRBV28 and TRBJ1-5; D ambiguous. CDR3 length: 13 residues. Germline-derived CDR1 and CDR2 are MDHEN and SYDVKM. Trimming took off 6 bases at V and 10 bases at J, with 16 bases between the two ends. The full variable domain, in which reference TRBV28 and TRBJ1-5 provide the parts outside the CDR3, is DVKVTQSSRYLVKRTGEKVFLECVQDMDHENMFWYRQDPGLGLRLIYFSYDVKMKEKGDIPEGYSVSREKKERFSLILESASTNQTSMYLCASRRSGLKPQHFGDGTRLSIL.

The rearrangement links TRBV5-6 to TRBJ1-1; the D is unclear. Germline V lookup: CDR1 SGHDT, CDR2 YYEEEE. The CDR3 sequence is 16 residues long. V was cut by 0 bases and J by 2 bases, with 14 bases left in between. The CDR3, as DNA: TGTGCCAGCAGCTTGGCCCCCAGTCGGGTTAACACTGAAGCTTTCTTT. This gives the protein CASSLAPSRVNTEAFF.

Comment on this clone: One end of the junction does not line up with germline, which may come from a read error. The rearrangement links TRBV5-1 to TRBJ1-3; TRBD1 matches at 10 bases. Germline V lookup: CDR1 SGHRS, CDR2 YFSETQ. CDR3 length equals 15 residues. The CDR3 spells CASSLAGTGDTFTHF. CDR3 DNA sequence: TGCGCCAGCAGCTTGGCCGGGACAGGGGACACCTTTACGCATTTT. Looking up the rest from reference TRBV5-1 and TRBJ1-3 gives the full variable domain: KAGVTQTPRYLIKTRGQQVTLSCSPISGHRSVSWYQQTPGQGLQFLFEYFSETQRNKGNFPGRFSGRQFSNSRSEMNVSTLELGDSALYLCASSLAGTGDTFTHFGEGSWLTVV.

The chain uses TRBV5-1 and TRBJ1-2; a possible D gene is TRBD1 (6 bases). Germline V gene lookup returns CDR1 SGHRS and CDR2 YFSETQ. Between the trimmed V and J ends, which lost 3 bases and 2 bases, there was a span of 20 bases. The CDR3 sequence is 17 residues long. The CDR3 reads CASSSRLEDSHNYGYTF. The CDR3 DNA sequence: TGCGCCAGCAGCTCCCGATTAGAGGACAGTCACAACTATGGCTACACCTTC.

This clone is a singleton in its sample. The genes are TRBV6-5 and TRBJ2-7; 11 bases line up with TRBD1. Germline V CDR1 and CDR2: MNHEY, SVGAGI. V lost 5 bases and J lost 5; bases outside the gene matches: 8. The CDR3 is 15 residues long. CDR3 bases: TGTGCCAGCAGTATACCGGGACAGGGGGTCCACGAGCAGTACTTC. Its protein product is CASSIPGQGVHEQYF.

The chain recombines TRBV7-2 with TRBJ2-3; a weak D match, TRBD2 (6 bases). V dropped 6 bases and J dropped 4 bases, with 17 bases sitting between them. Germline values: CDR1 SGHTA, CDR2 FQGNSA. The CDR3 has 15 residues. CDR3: CASRSPALAADTQYF. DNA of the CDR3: TGTGCCAGCAGATCCCCGGCCTTAGCGGCAGATACGCAGTATTTT.

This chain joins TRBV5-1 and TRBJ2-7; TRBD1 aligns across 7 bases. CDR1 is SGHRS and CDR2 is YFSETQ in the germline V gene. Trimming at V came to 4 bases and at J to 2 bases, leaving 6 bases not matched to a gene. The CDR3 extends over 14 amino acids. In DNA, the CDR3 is TGCGCCAGCAGCCGGCAGACAGGGACCTACGAGCAGTACTTC. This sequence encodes CASSRQTGTYEQYF.

The CDR3 is CASRLAYNEQFF. CDR3 bases: TGTGCCAGCAGACTAGCGTACAATGAGCAGTTCTTC. The V call is TRBV7-9, the J call TRBJ2-1, with 7 nucleotides matching TRBD2. This CDR3 is 12 amino acids long. Germline trimming cut 6 bases from V and 4 bases from J; bases unmatched to any gene: 0. In germline, CDR1 is SEHNR, CDR2 FQNEAQ (reference sequence).

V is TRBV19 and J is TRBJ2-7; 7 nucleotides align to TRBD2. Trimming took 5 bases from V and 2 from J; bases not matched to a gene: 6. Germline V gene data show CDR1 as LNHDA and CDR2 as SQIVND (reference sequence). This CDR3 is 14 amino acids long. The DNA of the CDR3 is TGTGCCAGTAGTCCCAGCGGGACCCCCTACGAGCAGTACTTC. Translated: CASSPSGTPYEQYF. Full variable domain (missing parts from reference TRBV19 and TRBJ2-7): DGGITQSPKYLFRKEGQNVTLSCEQNLNHDAMYWYRQDPGQGLRLIYYSQIVNDFQKGDIAEGYSVSREKKESFPLTVTSAQKNPTAFYLCASSPSGTPYEQYFGPGTRLTVT.

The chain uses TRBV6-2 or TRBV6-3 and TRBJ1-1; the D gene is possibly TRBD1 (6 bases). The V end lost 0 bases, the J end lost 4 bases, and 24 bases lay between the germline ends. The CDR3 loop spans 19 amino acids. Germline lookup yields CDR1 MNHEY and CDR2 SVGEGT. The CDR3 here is CASSYSFSRGQTGFTEAFF. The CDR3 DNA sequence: TGTGCCAGCAGTTACTCGTTTTCTAGGGGACAAACAGGTTTCACTGAAGCTTTCTTT.

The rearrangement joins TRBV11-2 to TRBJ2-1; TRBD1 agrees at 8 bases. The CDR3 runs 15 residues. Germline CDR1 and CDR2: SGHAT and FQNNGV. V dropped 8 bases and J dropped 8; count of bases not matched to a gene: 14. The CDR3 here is CASSQGAVQRDEQFF. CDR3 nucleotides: TGTGCCAGCTCCCAGGGGGCAGTACAACGGGATGAGCAGTTCTTC.

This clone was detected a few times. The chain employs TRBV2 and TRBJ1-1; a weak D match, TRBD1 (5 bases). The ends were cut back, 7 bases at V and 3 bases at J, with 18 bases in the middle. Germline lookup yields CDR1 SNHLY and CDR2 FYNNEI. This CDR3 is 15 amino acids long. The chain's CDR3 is CASTPVGGGDTEAFF. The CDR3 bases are TGTGCCAGCACCCCGGTGGGAGGAGGGGACACTGAAGCTTTCTTT.

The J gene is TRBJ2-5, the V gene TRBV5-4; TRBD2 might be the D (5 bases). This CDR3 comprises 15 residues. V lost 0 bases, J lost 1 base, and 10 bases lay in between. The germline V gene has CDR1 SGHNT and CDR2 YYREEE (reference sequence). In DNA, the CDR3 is TGTGCCAGCAGCTTGGGCGCGGGCCTCCAAGAGACCCAGTACTTC. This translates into CASSLGAGLQETQYF.

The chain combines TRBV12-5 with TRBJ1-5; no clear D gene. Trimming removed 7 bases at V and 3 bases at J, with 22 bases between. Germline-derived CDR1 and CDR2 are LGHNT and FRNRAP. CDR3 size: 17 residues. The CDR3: CASAANWAQTNNQPQHF. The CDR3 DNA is TGTGCTAGTGCCGCCAACTGGGCACAGACCAACAATCAGCCCCAGCATTTT.

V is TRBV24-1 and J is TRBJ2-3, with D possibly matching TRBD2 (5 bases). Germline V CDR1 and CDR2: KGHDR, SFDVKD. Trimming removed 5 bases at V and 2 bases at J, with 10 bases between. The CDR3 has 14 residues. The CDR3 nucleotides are TGTGCCACCAGTGCCGAGGGAATCACAGATACGCAGTATTTT. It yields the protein CATSAEGITDTQYF.

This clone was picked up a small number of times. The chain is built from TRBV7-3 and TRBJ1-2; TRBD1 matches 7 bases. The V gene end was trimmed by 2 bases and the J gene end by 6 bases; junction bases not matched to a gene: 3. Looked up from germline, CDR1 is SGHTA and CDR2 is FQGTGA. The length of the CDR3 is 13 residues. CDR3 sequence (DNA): TGTGCCAGCAGCTTAGACAGGGAGGATGGCTACACCTTC. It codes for CASSLDREDGYTF. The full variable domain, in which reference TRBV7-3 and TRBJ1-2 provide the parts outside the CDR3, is GAGVSQTPSNKVTEKGKYVELRCDPISGHTALYWYRQSLGQGPEFLIYFQGTGAADDSGLPNDRFFAVRPEGSVSTLKIQRTERGDSAVYLCASSLDREDGYTFGSGTRLTVV.

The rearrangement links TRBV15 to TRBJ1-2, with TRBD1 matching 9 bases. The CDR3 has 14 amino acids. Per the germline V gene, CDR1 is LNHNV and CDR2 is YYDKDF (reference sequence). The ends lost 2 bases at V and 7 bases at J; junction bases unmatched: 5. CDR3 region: CATSRPTGGSGYTF. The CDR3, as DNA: TGTGCCACCAGCAGACCGACAGGGGGAAGTGGCTACACCTTC. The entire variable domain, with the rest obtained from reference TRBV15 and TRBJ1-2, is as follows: DAMVIQNPRYQVTQFGKPVTLSCSQTLNHNVMYWYQQKSSQAPKLLFHYYDKDFNNEADTPDNFQSRRPNTSFCFLDIRSPGLGDTAMYLCATSRPTGGSGYTFGSGTRLTVV.

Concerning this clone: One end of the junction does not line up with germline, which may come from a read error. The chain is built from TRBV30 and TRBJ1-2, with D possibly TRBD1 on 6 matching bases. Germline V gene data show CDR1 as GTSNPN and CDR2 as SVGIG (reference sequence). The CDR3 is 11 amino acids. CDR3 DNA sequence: TGTGCCTGGAGTGTACAGGGAGCGTTTTCCTTC. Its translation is CAWSVQGAFSF. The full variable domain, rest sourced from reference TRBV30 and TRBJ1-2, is SQTIHQWPATLVQPVGSPLSLECTVEGTSNPNLYWYRQAAGRGLQLLFYSVGIGQISSEVPQNLSASRPQDRQFILSSKKLLLSDSGFYLCAWSVQGAFSFGSGTRLTVV.